Below, 13 T cell receptor beta chains from the same sample are listed, as sequenced in a study of cytomegalovirus exposure and HLA in healthy donors. Sequenced by immunoSEQ multiplex PCR; TCRdb stores in-frame clones only, minus some. The sample consists of about 130,000 clones, approximately 91% of them appearing once. The sequencing sample was made of PBMCs. These receptors were taken from a young man in good health and CMV-seronegative.

The chain uses TRBV13 and TRBJ2-1; TRBD2 is a possible D gene (5 bases). This CDR3 comprises 17 residues. CDR1 and CDR2 (germline): PRHDT, FYEKMQ (reference sequence). V was shortened by 4 bases and J by 5 bases, with 21 bases between the two germline ends. The CDR3 here is CASSSRVPAKPDNEQFF. CDR3 DNA: TGTGCCAGCAGCTCGCGGGTCCCGGCTAAACCTGACAATGAGCAGTTCTTC. The entire variable domain, with the rest obtained from reference TRBV13 and TRBJ2-1, is as follows: AAGVIQSPRHLIKEKRETATLKCYPIPRHDTVYWYQQGPGQDPQFLISFYEKMQSDKGSIPDRFSAQQFSDYHSELNMSSLELGDSALYFCASSSRVPAKPDNEQFFGPGTRLTVL.

The chain joins TRBV7-3 to TRBJ2-1; 9 bases agree with TRBD2. J was trimmed by 2 bases and V by 4 bases; bases with no gene match: 3. The CDR3 contains 15 residues. Germline V gene data show CDR1 as SGHTA and CDR2 as FQGTGA. CDR3 DNA sequence: TGTGCCAGCAGCTCAGGACTAGCGCCCTACAATGAGCAGTTCTTC. Its translation is CASSSGLAPYNEQFF. Filled out from reference TRBV7-3 and TRBJ2-1, the complete variable domain reads GAGVSQTPSNKVTEKGKYVELRCDPISGHTALYWYRQSLGQGPEFLIYFQGTGAADDSGLPNDRFFAVRPEGSVSTLKIQRTERGDSAVYLCASSSGLAPYNEQFFGPGTRLTVL.

The chain recombines TRBV5-6 with TRBJ2-3; TRBD2 agrees at 12 bases. Per the germline V gene, CDR1 is SGHDT and CDR2 is YYEEEE. This CDR3 has 16 amino acids. Germline trimming cut 4 bases from V and 0 bases from J; bases unmatched to any gene: 3. Written as DNA, the CDR3 is TGTGCCAGCAGCGACCTAGCGGGAGGGAGCACAGATACGCAGTATTTT. It codes for CASSDLAGGSTDTQYF.

This chain links TRBV5-1 with TRBJ2-7, with no clear D. The CDR3 loop spans 15 amino acids. Germline V gives CDR1 SGHRS, CDR2 YFSETQ. V was shortened by 5 bases and J by 3 bases, with 18 bases between the two germline ends. The CDR3 spells CASRVMLGTDYEQYF. As DNA, the CDR3 is TGCGCCAGCAGGGTTATGTTGGGCACAGACTACGAGCAGTACTTC.

The rearrangement links TRBV19 to TRBJ1-2; D possibly corresponds to TRBD1 (5 bases). Trimming took 4 bases from V and 6 from J, leaving 18 bases between them. CDR1 LNHDA and CDR2 SQIVND come from the germline V gene (reference sequence). The CDR3 extends over 15 amino acids. CDR3 sequence (DNA): TGTGCCAGTAGTACACAGGACCGGGTTGTGGATGGCTACACCTTC. This gives the protein CASSTQDRVVDGYTF.

V is TRBV2 and J is TRBJ2-7; D is unresolved. This CDR3 spans 12 amino acids. In germline, CDR1 is SNHLY, CDR2 FYNNEI. V was trimmed by 6 bases and J by 1 base, leaving 7 bases between them. The CDR3 loop is CASRTESYEQYF. The CDR3 DNA sequence: TGTGCCAGCAGAACAGAATCCTACGAGCAGTACTTC.

The chain is built from TRBV7-6 and TRBJ1-1; 9 bases are shared with TRBD1. This CDR3 has 15 residues. V shed 5 bases, J shed 1 base, and the junction held 5 bases outside the gene matches. The germline V gene encodes CDR1 SGHVS and CDR2 FNYEAQ. The CDR3 reads CASSLLGQGNTEAFF. The DNA of the CDR3 is TGTGCCAGCAGCCTCCTGGGACAGGGGAACACTGAAGCTTTCTTT.

V gene TRBV6-6 combines with J gene TRBJ1-4; D remains unclear. The CDR3 sequence is 14 residues long. Germline V gives CDR1 MNHNY, CDR2 SVGAGI (reference sequence). V gave up 5 bases and J gave up 4 bases, with 11 bases separating them. DNA of the CDR3: TGTGCCAGCAGTAGCGGCGGAATTAATGAAAAACTGTTTTTT. This gives the protein CASSSGGINEKLFF.

J is TRBJ2-4 and V is TRBV4-1; D unclear. V dropped 4 bases and J dropped 4 bases, with 14 bases sitting between them. CDR3 size: 15 residues. Germline V lookup: CDR1 MGHRA, CDR2 YSYEKL. As DNA, the CDR3 is TGCGCCAGCAGCCGACTTGCGCGACCGAAAAACATTCAGTACTTC. It codes for CASSRLARPKNIQYF.

This clone was picked up one time. This chain joins TRBV5-4 and TRBJ2-5; 8 bases match TRBD2. The CDR3 spans 16 residues. CDR1 SGHNT and CDR2 YYREEE come from the germline V gene (reference sequence). The V and J ends lost 4 bases and 3 bases, in that order; junction bases with no gene match: 11. CDR3 in amino acids: CASSLGREGRKETQYF. CDR3 sequence (DNA): TGTGCCAGCAGCCTTGGCCGGGAGGGCCGGAAAGAGACCCAGTACTTC.

CDR3 sequence: CASAQGLAGQETQYF. DNA for the CDR3: TGTGCTAGTGCCCAGGGACTAGCGGGACAAGAGACCCAGTACTTC. J is TRBJ2-5 and V is TRBV12-5; 13 nucleotides line up with TRBD2. Germline V lookup: CDR1 LGHNT, CDR2 FRNRAP. With 7 bases clipped from V and 2 bases from J, the junction kept 4 bases outside the gene matches. The length of the CDR3 is 15 residues.

This chain joins TRBV27 and TRBJ2-7; TRBD1 matches 8 bases. This CDR3 spans 14 amino acids. CDR1 and CDR2 (germline): MNHEY, SMNVEV (reference sequence). The ends lost 3 bases at V and 3 bases at J; junction bases unmatched: 4. This CDR3 is CASSLGTGIYEQYF. As DNA, the CDR3 is TGTGCCAGCAGTTTGGGGACAGGTATCTACGAGCAGTACTTC.

This sequence joins TRBV9 and TRBJ2-1; TRBD2 aligns across 7 bases. CDR1 and CDR2 (germline): SGDLS, YYNGEE. CDR3 size: 15 residues. J gave up 9 bases and V 3 bases, and 12 bases lay outside the gene matches. The CDR3 DNA reads TGTGCCAGCAGCGCTCCCCCTGGCGGGAGCGTTGAGCAGTTCTTC. Translating it yields CASSAPPGGSVEQFF. Looking up the rest from reference TRBV9 and TRBJ2-1 gives the full variable domain: DSGVTQTPKHLITATGQRVTLRCSPRSGDLSVYWYQQSLDQGLQFLIQYYNGEERAKGNILERFSAQQFPDLHSELNLSSLELGDSALYFCASSAPPGGSVEQFFGPGTRLTVL.